These T cell receptor beta chains were read from a single sample in a study of T cell changes during pregnancy in multiple sclerosis. Profiling relied on immunoSEQ multiplex PCR, and the TCRdb table lists in-frame clones only, not all of them. This repertoire shows some 30,000 clones, 80% to 90% found once; its top ten account for around 10%. Specimen: CD8+ T cells from peripheral blood mononuclear cells, collected in the third trimester of pregnancy. Every receptor here comes from a female donor with multiple sclerosis, enrolled in a pregnancy study. The CDR3 runs from the conserved cysteine through the conserved F or W. D genes are given only for firm matches. Clone size, where shown, is once, few, many, or a class for clones that have expanded.

j_call: TRBJ2-3; clone_size: few; v_call: TRBV6-4; cdr3_length: 17; d_call: TRBD2; cdr3_aa: CASSDSHRGGAGDTQYF; cdr3_nt: TGTGCCAGCAGTGACTCCCACCGCGGGGGGGCCGGAGATACGCAGTATTTT
j_call: TRBJ1-3; clone_size: -; v_call: TRBV2; cdr3_length: 11; d_call: -; cdr3_aa: CASSPGNTIYF; cdr3_nt: TGTGCCAGCAGCCCGGGAAACACCATATATTTT
j_call: TRBJ1-5; clone_size: -; v_call: TRBV27; cdr3_length: 14; d_call: -; cdr3_aa: CASSHRDSNQPQHF; cdr3_nt: TGTGCCAGCAGTCACAGAGACAGTAATCAGCCCCAGCATTTT
j_call: TRBJ2-2; clone_size: -; v_call: TRBV2; cdr3_length: 15; d_call: -; cdr3_aa: CASSGRGTNTGELFF; cdr3_nt: TGTGCCAGCAGCGGCCGGGGAACCAACACCGGGGAGCTGTTTTTT
j_call: TRBJ2-1; clone_size: -; v_call: TRBV28; cdr3_length: 15; d_call: TRBD2; cdr3_aa: CASSPTGGTYNEQFF; cdr3_nt: TGTGCCAGCAGTCCCACGGGGGGTACCTACAATGAGCAGTTCTTC
j_call: TRBJ2-7; clone_size: -; v_call: TRBV7-9; cdr3_length: 15; d_call: TRBD1; cdr3_aa: CASSWGQERVYEQYF; cdr3_nt: TGTGCCAGCAGCTGGGGACAGGAACGCGTCTACGAGCAGTACTTC
j_call: TRBJ2-1; clone_size: once; v_call: TRBV4-2; cdr3_length: 13; d_call: -; cdr3_aa: CASSQVYSNEQFF; cdr3_nt: TGTGCCAGCAGCCAAGTATACAGCAATGAGCAGTTCTTC
j_call: TRBJ2-7; clone_size: -; v_call: TRBV2; cdr3_length: 12; d_call: -; cdr3_aa: CASSRGSAAQYF; cdr3_nt: TGTGCCAGTAGCAGGGGATCCGCGGCGCAGTACTTC
j_call: TRBJ2-1; clone_size: -; v_call: TRBV10-3; cdr3_length: 15; d_call: TRBD2; cdr3_aa: CAISPAASGSHEQFF; cdr3_nt: TGTGCCATCAGCCCCGCAGCTAGCGGGAGCCATGAGCAGTTCTTC
j_call: TRBJ2-1; clone_size: -; v_call: TRBV28; cdr3_length: 11; d_call: -; cdr3_aa: CASSVRGQQFF; cdr3_nt: TGTGCCAGCAGTGTCAGGGGCCAGCAGTTCTTC
j_call: TRBJ1-5; clone_size: -; v_call: TRBV29-1; cdr3_length: 15; d_call: TRBD1; cdr3_aa: CSAPGTGGADQPQHF; cdr3_nt: TGCAGCGCGCCCGGGACAGGGGGCGCCGATCAGCCCCAGCATTTT
j_call: TRBJ1-2; clone_size: -; v_call: TRBV10-3; cdr3_length: 14; d_call: TRBD1; cdr3_aa: CAISESGQGFGYTF; cdr3_nt: TGTGCCATCAGTGAGTCTGGACAGGGATTCGGCTACACCTTC
j_call: TRBJ1-4; clone_size: once; v_call: TRBV4-1; cdr3_length: 17; d_call: -; cdr3_aa: CASSQGVQKGFREKLFF; cdr3_nt: TGCGCCAGCAGCCAAGGTGTCCAGAAGGGGTTTCGAGAAAAACTGTTTTTT
j_call: TRBJ2-5; clone_size: -; v_call: TRBV2; cdr3_length: 15; d_call: TRBD2; cdr3_aa: CASSVTSGSSETQYF; cdr3_nt: TGTGCCAGCAGTGTTACTAGCGGGAGCTCGGAGACCCAGTACTTC
j_call: TRBJ2-6; clone_size: -; v_call: TRBV19; cdr3_length: 12; d_call: -; cdr3_aa: CATTSGANVLTF; cdr3_nt: TGTGCCACTACGTCTGGGGCCAACGTCCTGACTTTC
j_call: TRBJ1-1; clone_size: -; v_call: TRBV27; cdr3_length: 14; d_call: -; cdr3_aa: CASSLGRGATEAFF; cdr3_nt: TGTGCCAGCAGTTTAGGGCGGGGGGCCACTGAAGCTTTCTTT
j_call: TRBJ1-4; clone_size: -; v_call: TRBV27; cdr3_length: 15; d_call: TRBD1; cdr3_aa: CASSEGQGSNEKLFF; cdr3_nt: TGTGCCAGCAGTGAAGGACAGGGGAGTAATGAAAAACTGTTTTTT
j_call: TRBJ2-1; clone_size: -; v_call: TRBV7-3; cdr3_length: 16; d_call: TRBD2; cdr3_aa: CASSQVSGRSGNEQFF; cdr3_nt: TGTGCCAGCAGCCAAGTTAGCGGGAGGAGTGGGAATGAGCAGTTCTTC
j_call: TRBJ1-3; clone_size: -; v_call: TRBV19; cdr3_length: 15; d_call: TRBD1; cdr3_aa: CASSMDRGTGNTIYF; cdr3_nt: TGTGCCAGTAGTATGGACAGGGGGACTGGAAACACCATATATTTT
j_call: TRBJ2-6; clone_size: -; v_call: TRBV19; cdr3_length: 18; d_call: -; cdr3_aa: CASSYPQGIPSGANVLTF; cdr3_nt: TGTGCCAGTAGTTACCCACAGGGAATCCCCTCTGGGGCCAACGTCCTGACTTTC
j_call: TRBJ2-1; clone_size: -; v_call: TRBV19; cdr3_length: 14; d_call: TRBD2; cdr3_aa: CASRGGGSYNEQFF; cdr3_nt: TGTGCCAGTAGAGGCGGGGGCTCCTACAATGAGCAGTTCTTC
j_call: TRBJ2-3; clone_size: -; v_call: TRBV9; cdr3_length: 15; d_call: TRBD2; cdr3_aa: CASSPGLAGTDTQYF; cdr3_nt: TGTGCCAGCAGCCCCGGACTAGCGGGCACAGATACGCAGTATTTT
j_call: TRBJ2-3; clone_size: -; v_call: TRBV10-3; cdr3_length: 17; d_call: -; cdr3_aa: CATRENDNLATRDTQYF; cdr3_nt: TGTGCCACCCGAGAAAACGACAATCTAGCGACTCGGGATACGCAGTATTTT
j_call: TRBJ1-2; clone_size: -; v_call: TRBV7-9; cdr3_length: 18; d_call: -; cdr3_aa: CASSALPGRRDLGYGYTF; cdr3_nt: TGTGCCAGCAGCGCATTACCGGGACGGAGGGACCTAGGCTATGGCTACACCTTC
j_call: TRBJ1-3; clone_size: -; v_call: TRBV7-6; cdr3_length: 13; d_call: -; cdr3_aa: CASSFRAGNTIYF; cdr3_nt: TGTGCCAGCAGCTTCAGGGCTGGAAACACCATATATTTT
j_call: TRBJ2-7; clone_size: -; v_call: TRBV9; cdr3_length: 11; d_call: TRBD2; cdr3_aa: CASSVPGTISF; cdr3_nt: TGTGCCAGCAGCGTCCCCGGGACTATATCCTTC
j_call: TRBJ1-5; clone_size: -; v_call: TRBV9; cdr3_length: 13; d_call: -; cdr3_aa: CASSQDSKQPQHF; cdr3_nt: TGTGCCAGCAGCCAGGACAGTAAACAGCCCCAGCATTTT
j_call: TRBJ2-7; clone_size: few; v_call: TRBV28; cdr3_length: 15; d_call: -; cdr3_aa: CASSPLTTGPYEQYF; cdr3_nt: TGTGCCAGCAGTCCACTAACGACAGGACCCTACGAGCAGTACTTC
j_call: TRBJ2-7; clone_size: -; v_call: TRBV4-1; cdr3_length: 16; d_call: -; cdr3_aa: CASSQDGNGKSYEQYF; cdr3_nt: TGCGCCAGCAGCCAAGATGGGAACGGGAAATCCTACGAGCAGTACTTC
j_call: TRBJ2-7; clone_size: -; v_call: TRBV14; cdr3_length: 15; d_call: TRBD2; cdr3_aa: CASSQVIGGAYEQYF; cdr3_nt: TGTGCCAGCAGCCAAGTGATTGGGGGGGCCTACGAGCAGTACTTC
j_call: TRBJ1-2; clone_size: -; v_call: TRBV29-1; cdr3_length: 13; d_call: TRBD1; cdr3_aa: CSVIRDRGPGYTF; cdr3_nt: TGCAGCGTTATCCGGGACAGGGGGCCTGGCTACACCTTC
j_call: TRBJ1-2; clone_size: -; v_call: TRBV28; cdr3_length: 13; d_call: TRBD1; cdr3_aa: CASSRQGAYGYTF; cdr3_nt: TGTGCCAGCAGTAGACAGGGGGCCTATGGCTACACCTTC
j_call: TRBJ2-7; clone_size: -; v_call: TRBV21-1; cdr3_length: 15; d_call: -; cdr3_aa: CASSTLGQADYEQYF; cdr3_nt: TGTGCCAGCAGCACCTTGGGACAGGCAGATTACGAGCAGTACTTC
j_call: TRBJ1-1; clone_size: -; v_call: TRBV2; cdr3_length: 14; d_call: -; cdr3_aa: CASITRDRGTEAFF; cdr3_nt: TGTGCCAGCATTACCCGGGATCGGGGAACTGAAGCTTTCTTT
j_call: TRBJ2-7; clone_size: -; v_call: TRBV27; cdr3_length: 14; d_call: -; cdr3_aa: CASSFFNGFDEQYF; cdr3_nt: TGTGCCAGCAGTTTTTTTAACGGGTTCGACGAGCAGTACTTC
j_call: TRBJ2-2; clone_size: -; v_call: TRBV4-1; cdr3_length: 16; d_call: -; cdr3_aa: CASSQVGQSNTGELFF; cdr3_nt: TGCGCCAGCAGCCAAGTGGGGCAGTCGAACACCGGGGAGCTGTTTTTT
j_call: TRBJ1-2; clone_size: -; v_call: TRBV7-9; cdr3_length: 15; d_call: -; cdr3_aa: CASSLVKAGIYGYTF; cdr3_nt: TGTGCCAGCAGCTTAGTAAAGGCGGGGATCTATGGCTACACCTTC
j_call: TRBJ2-7; clone_size: -; v_call: TRBV18; cdr3_length: 15; d_call: -; cdr3_aa: CASSPWDYGDNEQYF; cdr3_nt: TGTGCCAGCTCACCATGGGACTACGGGGACAACGAGCAGTACTTC
j_call: TRBJ2-7; clone_size: few; v_call: TRBV6-5; cdr3_length: 15; d_call: -; cdr3_aa: CASSYVAGLSYEQYF; cdr3_nt: TGTGCCAGCAGTTACGTCGCAGGTCTCTCCTACGAGCAGTACTTC
j_call: TRBJ1-1; clone_size: -; v_call: TRBV18; cdr3_length: 15; d_call: -; cdr3_aa: CASSPRGNGNTEAFF; cdr3_nt: TGTGCCAGCTCACCAAGGGGTAATGGGAACACTGAAGCTTTCTTT
j_call: TRBJ2-5; clone_size: -; v_call: TRBV29-1; cdr3_length: 11; d_call: -; cdr3_aa: CSVGGKETQYF; cdr3_nt: TGCAGCGTTGGAGGGAAAGAGACCCAGTACTTC
j_call: TRBJ2-5; clone_size: -; v_call: TRBV9; cdr3_length: 15; d_call: TRBD1; cdr3_aa: CASSAPWTGQETQYF; cdr3_nt: TGTGCCAGCAGCGCCCCCTGGACAGGACAAGAGACCCAGTACTTC
j_call: TRBJ2-7; clone_size: once; v_call: TRBV7-9; cdr3_length: 13; d_call: -; cdr3_aa: CASSFRGRGEQYF; cdr3_nt: TGTGCCAGCAGCTTCAGGGGCAGGGGCGAGCAGTACTTC
j_call: TRBJ2-7; clone_size: few; v_call: TRBV28; cdr3_length: 16; d_call: TRBD2; cdr3_aa: CASRKAGGSPFYEQYF; cdr3_nt: TGTGCCAGCAGAAAAGCGGGAGGGAGCCCGTTCTACGAGCAGTACTTC
j_call: TRBJ1-2; clone_size: -; v_call: TRBV18; cdr3_length: 13; d_call: -; cdr3_aa: CASSPTRVNGYTF; cdr3_nt: TGTGCCAGCTCACCAACCAGGGTAAATGGCTACACCTTC
j_call: TRBJ2-7; clone_size: -; v_call: TRBV6-5; cdr3_length: 15; d_call: -; cdr3_aa: CASSYSGANSYEQYF; cdr3_nt: TGTGCCAGCAGTTACTCGGGGGCCAACTCCTACGAGCAGTACTTC
j_call: TRBJ2-7; clone_size: -; v_call: TRBV5-6; cdr3_length: 14; d_call: TRBD2; cdr3_aa: CASSLGGGRVEQYF; cdr3_nt: TGTGCCAGCAGCTTGGGTGGTGGGAGGGTCGAGCAGTACTTC
j_call: TRBJ2-2; clone_size: -; v_call: TRBV27; cdr3_length: 16; d_call: -; cdr3_aa: CASSPWVGLNTGELFF; cdr3_nt: TGTGCCAGCAGCCCGTGGGTAGGACTGAACACCGGGGAGCTGTTTTTT
j_call: TRBJ1-1; clone_size: -; v_call: TRBV19; cdr3_length: 13; d_call: TRBD1; cdr3_aa: CASSIGTGGEAFF; cdr3_nt: TGTGCCAGTAGTATCGGGACAGGGGGTGAAGCTTTCTTT
j_call: TRBJ1-1; clone_size: -; v_call: TRBV18; cdr3_length: 16; d_call: -; cdr3_aa: CASSPLEGLGDTEAFF; cdr3_nt: TGTGCCAGCTCACCACTGGAGGGTCTCGGCGACACTGAAGCTTTCTTT
j_call: TRBJ2-7; clone_size: -; v_call: TRBV27; cdr3_length: 14; d_call: -; cdr3_aa: CASSDEAFIDEQYF; cdr3_nt: TGTGCCAGCAGTGATGAGGCTTTCATCGACGAGCAGTACTTC
j_call: TRBJ2-1; clone_size: -; v_call: TRBV14; cdr3_length: 15; d_call: -; cdr3_aa: CASSQVRERFDEQFF; cdr3_nt: TGTGCCAGCAGCCAAGTCCGGGAGAGATTCGATGAGCAGTTCTTC
j_call: TRBJ2-2; clone_size: once; v_call: TRBV7-2; cdr3_length: 14; d_call: TRBD2; cdr3_aa: CASSFAGTRGELFF; cdr3_nt: TGTGCCAGCAGCTTTGCCGGGACTAGGGGGGAGCTGTTTTTT
j_call: TRBJ1-1; clone_size: few; v_call: TRBV16; cdr3_length: 14; d_call: TRBD1; cdr3_aa: CASSQSTGATEAFF; cdr3_nt: TGTGCCAGCAGCCAATCTACAGGGGCCACTGAAGCTTTCTTT
j_call: TRBJ1-1; clone_size: -; v_call: TRBV6-1; cdr3_length: 13; d_call: -; cdr3_aa: CASSEFRGEEAFF; cdr3_nt: TGTGCCAGCAGTGAATTTCGGGGGGAGGAAGCTTTCTTT
j_call: TRBJ1-6; clone_size: -; v_call: TRBV10-3; cdr3_length: 16; d_call: TRBD1; cdr3_aa: CAISESGQAGNSPLHF; cdr3_nt: TGTGCCATCAGTGAGTCGGGACAGGCGGGGAATTCACCCCTCCACTTT
j_call: TRBJ2-7; clone_size: -; v_call: TRBV9; cdr3_length: 14; d_call: TRBD1; cdr3_aa: CASSAQGDSYEQYF; cdr3_nt: TGTGCCAGCAGCGCGCAGGGGGACTCCTACGAGCAGTACTTC
j_call: TRBJ2-2; clone_size: -; v_call: TRBV6-5; cdr3_length: 15; d_call: -; cdr3_aa: CASSYSIAHTGELFF; cdr3_nt: TGTGCCAGCAGTTACTCGATTGCGCACACCGGGGAGCTGTTTTTT